This note documents a single T cell receptor (beta chain) sequence. The V end lost 2 bases, the J end lost 6 bases, and 10 bases lay between the germline ends. The CDR3 is 14 amino acids. CDR1 is WNHNN and CDR2 is SYGVQD in the germline V gene (reference sequence). This record comes from a study of glioma-infiltrating T cells after dendritic cell vaccination. Amplification used 60 V beta primers and 13 J beta primers. Assay used: immunoSEQ multiplex PCR; TCRdb lists only in-frame clones, some missing. The table records roughly 100,000 clones, around 81% of them present only once. Source: blood, taken before dendritic cell vaccination. V usage is TRBV10-1 and J usage is TRBJ2-2; D gene uncertain. This clonotype originated in a human donor with glioblastoma. DNA of the CDR3: TGCGCCAGCAGTGAGCAAGGCCGGGCCGGGGAGCTGTTTTTT. Translated: CASSEQGRAGELFF.